These T cell receptor beta chains were read from a single sample in a study of tumor-infiltrating lymphocytes in primary liver carcinoma. MiXCR, applied by TCRdb to the multiplex PCR reads, yields one record per CDR3 protein. The sample lists tens of thousands of distinct CDR3 sequences; approximately 82% were seen once. The specimen was tumor-adjacent normal liver tissue. The receptors shown here come from a woman in her 30s with primary liver carcinoma and hepatitis B virus infection. CDR3s include the opening cysteine and the closing phenylalanine or tryptophan. Each record gives: V gene, J gene, D gene, clone size, CDR3 protein, CDR3 DNA. D genes are given only for firm matches. Only part of the rows carry a size: once, few, many, or a class if the clone is expanded.

V: TRBV11-1
J: TRBJ2-7
D: -
size: -
CDR3: CASSLVAGTYERYF
DNA: TGTGCCAGCAGCTTAGTTGCTGGAACCTACGAGCGGTACTTC

V: TRBV6-5
J: TRBJ2-2
D: -
size: -
CDR3: CASNPLPKGTGELFF
DNA: TGTGCCAGCAATCCACTCCCCAAGGGGACCGGGGAGCTGTTTTTT

V: TRBV12-3/TRBV12-4
J: TRBJ2-5
D: TRBD2
size: many
CDR3: CASSYAGVETQYF
DNA: TGTGCCAGCAGTTATGCGGGAGTGGAGACCCAGTACTTC

V: TRBV11-2
J: TRBJ2-7
D: -
size: -
CDR3: CASNPASEEYF
DNA: TGTGCCAGCAATCCTGCCAGTGAGGAGTACTTC

V: TRBV29-1
J: TRBJ2-5
D: -
size: -
CDR3: CSAEASRLGVQETQYF
DNA: TGCAGCGCTGAAGCCTCACGGTTAGGGGTCCAAGAGACACAGTACTTC

V: TRBV28
J: TRBJ2-7
D: -
size: -
CDR3: CDSSLLSSPRYF
DNA: TGTGATAGCAGTTTACTTAGCTCTCCTAGGTACTTC

V: TRBV11-2
J: TRBJ2-5
D: TRBD1
size: -
CDR3: CASSTRTGGMKETRYF
DNA: TGTGCCAGCAGCACAAGAACAGGGGGCATGAAAGAGACCCGGTACTTC

V: TRBV29-1
J: TRBJ2-1
D: TRBD2
size: -
CDR3: CGSGGLDEQFF
DNA: TGCGGAAGCGGGGGGCTCGATGAGCAGTTCTTC

V: TRBV4-3
J: TRBJ2-7
D: -
size: -
CDR3: CASSQGVSRYSYEHYF
DNA: TGCGCCAGCAGCCAAGGAGTCAGCAGGTACTCCTACGAGCATTACTTC

V: TRBV11-2
J: TRBJ2-7
D: -
size: once
CDR3: CAGSPAYEQYF
DNA: TGTGCCGGGAGCCCAGCGTACGAGCAGTACTTC

V: TRBV29-1
J: TRBJ2-3
D: -
size: -
CDR3: CSVRRGGTDTQYF
DNA: TGCAGCGTACGGAGGGGGGGCACAGATACGCAGTATTTT

V: TRBV11-2
J: TRBJ2-7
D: -
size: -
CDR3: CTGSPTGPSYEQYF
DNA: TGTACCGGCAGCCCGACGGGGCCTTCCTATGAGCAGTACTTC

V: TRBV11-2
J: TRBJ2-1
D: -
size: once
CDR3: CASSLVRGTKENEQLF
DNA: TGTGCCAGTAGCTTAGTCCGCGGGACGAAGGAAAATGAGCAGCTCTTC